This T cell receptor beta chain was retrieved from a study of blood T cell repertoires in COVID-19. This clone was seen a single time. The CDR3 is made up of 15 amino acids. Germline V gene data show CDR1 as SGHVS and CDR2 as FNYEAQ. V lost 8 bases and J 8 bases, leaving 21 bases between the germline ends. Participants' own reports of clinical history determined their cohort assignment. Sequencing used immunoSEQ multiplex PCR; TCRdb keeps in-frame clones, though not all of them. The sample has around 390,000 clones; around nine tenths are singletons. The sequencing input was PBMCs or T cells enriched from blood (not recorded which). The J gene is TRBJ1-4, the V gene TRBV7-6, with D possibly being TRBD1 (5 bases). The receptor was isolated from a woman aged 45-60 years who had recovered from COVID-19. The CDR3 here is CASVPLRGSEEKLFF. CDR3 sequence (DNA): TGTGCCAGCGTCCCTCTCCGGGGGAGTGAAGAAAAACTGTTTTTT.